This T cell receptor (beta chain) is from a study of cytomegalovirus exposure and HLA in healthy donors. Study at large: HLA-typed donors contributed about 85 million unique TCRs, which were held in an early data release. Points from the study as a whole: The study reported that TCR beta sequences accurately predicted HLA-A and HLA-B alleles in most subjects.

The PCR had 60 Vbeta and 13 Jbeta primers. Data came from immunoSEQ multiplex PCR; TCRdb stores just in-frame clones and leaves some out. The repertoire holds approximately 140,000 clones, approximately 83% seen once, with roughly 1.2% in the top ten. Note on this clone: What it binds is not known.

In germline, CDR1 is SGHNT, CDR2 YYREEE (reference sequence). V was pared by 0 bases and J by 1 base, with 5 bases between. The CDR3 contains 13 residues. The sample was PBMCs. The origin of this receptor is a girl aged 2 to 9 in good health and CMV-seronegative. V gene TRBV5-4 combines with J gene TRBJ2-7, with D unresolved. CDR3 loop: CASSLDQSYEQYF. The CDR3 DNA reads TGTGCCAGCAGCTTGGACCAGTCCTACGAGCAGTACTTC.